The 27 T cell receptor beta chains below were found in one sample sequenced in a study of siplizumab effects on memory and regulatory T cells. The repertoire was sequenced with immunoSEQ multiplex PCR; TCRdb's copy has only in-frame clones and lacks some. The table has around 83,000 clones, 85% to 90% seen once. The source material was CD4+ T cells sorted from blood. These receptors all come from a human donor in good health.

The DNA of the CDR3 is TGTGCCAGCAGCTTAGCGCATAACCAGGGAAGGTGGTTGGGCGAGCAGTACTTC. The encoded protein is CASSLAHNQGRWLGEQYF. The chain has TRBV7-8 and TRBJ2-7, with a tentative D call TRBD1 (5 bases). CDR3 size: 18 residues. Germline V gene sequence: CDR1 SGHVS, CDR2 FQNEAQ. Trimming shortened V by 0 bases and J by 6 bases, and 24 bases separated the two germline ends.

The rearrangement joins TRBV27 to TRBJ2-3; 9 nucleotides agree with TRBD2. V lost 7 bases to trimming and J lost 0 bases; unmatched junction nucleotides: 5. This CDR3 comprises 15 residues. Per the germline V gene, CDR1 is MNHEY and CDR2 is SMNVEV (reference sequence). CDR3 sequence (DNA): TGTGCCAGCACCGTAGCGGGAGCCAGCACAGATACGCAGTATTTT. Translation: CASTVAGASTDTQYF.

The genes are TRBV19 and TRBJ2-2; 12 bases match TRBD1. CDR1 and CDR2 from the germline V gene are LNHDA and SQIVND (reference sequence). The trim removed 6 bases at V and 6 bases at J, leaving 5 bases unmatched. The CDR3 covers 15 residues. Written as DNA, the CDR3 is TGTGCCAGTAGACTCGGGACAGGGGGCCCCGGGGAGCTGTTTTTT. Residues: CASRLGTGGPGELFF.

The chain is built from TRBV6-5 and TRBJ2-5; 9 bases are a match to TRBD2. Trimming took 1 base from V and 4 from J; bases not matched to a gene: 7. CDR1 and CDR2 (germline): MNHEY, SVGAGI. The CDR3 covers 16 residues. The CDR3 DNA reads as TGTGCCAGCAGTTACTTAGGTAGCGGGAGAGGAGAGACCCAGTACTTC. As protein: CASSYLGSGRGETQYF.

The chain recombines TRBV6-1 with TRBJ1-1; weak D call: TRBD1 (6 bases). Trimming cost V 5 bases and J 4 bases, with 11 bases left between them. The CDR3 runs to 13 residues. Germline assignment: CDR1 MNHNS and CDR2 SASEGT. The CDR3 DNA sequence: TGTGCCAGCAGTTCTACAGGGTTCACTGAAGCTTTCTTT. Protein sequence: CASSSTGFTEAFF.

V is TRBV7-8 and J is TRBJ2-3; no firm D call. The CDR3 extends over 14 amino acids. The germline V gene encodes CDR1 SGHVS and CDR2 FQNEAQ. V lost 1 base to trimming and J lost 6 bases, with 11 bases between them. The CDR3 sequence: CASSLVASTDTQYF. The CDR3 DNA reads as TGTGCCAGCAGCTTAGTGGCCTCTACGGATACGCAGTATTTT. Full variable domain (remainder filled in from reference TRBV7-8 and TRBJ2-3): GAGVSQSPRYKVAKRGQDVALRCDPISGHVSLFWYQQALGQGPEFLTYFQNEAQLDKSGLPSDRFFAERPEGSVSTLKIQRTQQEDSAVYLCASSLVASTDTQYFGPGTRLTVL.

The chain is built from TRBV6-1 and TRBJ2-3; no clear D gene. V shed 8 bases and J shed 3 bases, with 6 bases lying between them. The length of the CDR3 is 11 residues. Germline V lookup: CDR1 MNHNS, CDR2 SASEGT. The CDR3 loop is CASGITDTQYF. CDR3 coding DNA: TGTGCCAGCGGGATTACAGATACGCAGTATTTT.

In this sample, this clone turned up once. Mismatch with germline at one junction end may stem from a read error. The chain joins TRBV7-7 to TRBJ2-3; D gene uncertain. The germline gives CDR1 SSHAT, CDR2 FNYEAQ (reference sequence). The CDR3 covers 13 residues. The CDR3 spells CASSLILTDTQYF. The CDR3 nucleotides are TGTGCTAGCAGCTTAATCCTAACAGATACGCAGTATTTT.

This chain joins TRBV19 and TRBJ2-7; TRBD2 agrees at 12 bases. CDR3 length: 14 residues. Unmatched junction bases numbered 5, after V lost 5 bases and J lost 6 bases. Germline CDR1 and CDR2: LNHDA and SQIVND (reference sequence). CDR3 nucleotide sequence: TGTGCCAGTAGTCTAGCGGGAGGGCGAGGCGAGCAGTACTTC. As protein: CASSLAGGRGEQYF.

V gene TRBV7-3 combines with J gene TRBJ2-5; D is tentatively TRBD1 or TRBD2 (5 bases each). Trimming shortened V by 5 bases and J by 1 base, and 11 bases separated the two germline ends. CDR1 and CDR2 from the germline V gene are SGHTA and FQGTGA. The CDR3 has 14 residues. The CDR3 region has the DNA TGTGCCAGCAGCCCGGGACCTTTCCAAGAGACCCAGTACTTC. Residues: CASSPGPFQETQYF.

This chain links TRBV7-8 with TRBJ2-3; TRBD2 matches 8 bases. V lost 5 bases, J lost 0 bases, and 4 bases stayed unmatched. The CDR3 loop spans 15 amino acids. CDR1 SGHVS and CDR2 FQNEAQ come from the germline V gene. In DNA, the CDR3 is TGTGCCAGCAGCCCAGCGGGAGCAAGCACAGATACGCAGTATTTT. Translating gives CASSPAGASTDTQYF. Combining the CDR3 with reference TRBV7-8 and TRBJ2-3 gives the whole variable domain GAGVSQSPRYKVAKRGQDVALRCDPISGHVSLFWYQQALGQGPEFLTYFQNEAQLDKSGLPSDRFFAERPEGSVSTLKIQRTQQEDSAVYLCASSPAGASTDTQYFGPGTRLTVL.

The rearrangement uses TRBV7-6 and TRBJ1-4, with a weak D call TRBD1 (6 bases). In germline, CDR1 is SGHVS, CDR2 FNYEAQ. Trimming removed 1 base from V and 3 bases from J, with 15 bases in between. The CDR3 loop spans 17 amino acids. The CDR3 sequence is CASSLEIRGAPNEKLFF. The CDR3, as DNA: TGTGCCAGCAGCTTAGAAATAAGGGGGGCGCCTAATGAAAAACTGTTTTTT.

This clone was detected only a few times. The chain couples TRBV2 to TRBJ1-4, with a possible D match to TRBD1 (5 bases). V was trimmed by 5 bases and J by 8 bases, leaving 15 bases between them. Germline V lookup: CDR1 SNHLY, CDR2 FYNNEI. The CDR3 totals 14 residues. The CDR3 region has the DNA TGTGCCAGCAGTAACAGGTTACTCTGGGAAAAACTGTTTTTT. Translation: CASSNRLLWEKLFF.

In its sample, this clone was seen a few times. CDR3 DNA: TGTGCCAGCAGTGGGACTAGCGGGAGGCCCAACGATACGCAGTATTTT. As protein: CASSGTSGRPNDTQYF. The V and J genes are TRBV2 and TRBJ2-3; 14 nucleotides agree with TRBD2. With V trimmed by 4 bases and J by 6 bases, 6 bases remained unmatched. Germline V gene lookup returns CDR1 SNHLY and CDR2 FYNNEI. The CDR3 has 16 residues. The whole variable domain, filled in from reference TRBV2 and TRBJ2-3, reads EPEVTQTPSHQVTQMGQEVILRCVPISNHLYFYWYRQILGQKVEFLVSFYNNEISEKSEIFDDQFSVERPDGSNFTLKIRSTKLEDSAMYFCASSGTSGRPNDTQYFGPGTRLTVL.

The J gene is TRBJ2-2, the V gene TRBV7-6, with 7 bases matching TRBD2. The CDR3 loop spans 16 amino acids. The ends lost 5 bases at V and 5 bases at J; junction bases unmatched: 11. Germline V gives CDR1 SGHVS, CDR2 FNYEAQ. CDR3 bases: TGTGCCAGCAGCCCTTTACCGCGAGCGGGGACCGGGGAGCTGTTTTTT. It yields the protein CASSPLPRAGTGELFF.

As DNA, the CDR3 is TGCAGCGTTGGAGGGACTAGCGGGACAGATACGCAGTATTTT. Its protein is CSVGGTSGTDTQYF. The genes are TRBV29-1 and TRBJ2-3, with TRBD2 matching 12 bases. Unmatched junction bases numbered 2, after V lost 4 bases and J lost 3 bases. Per the germline V gene, CDR1 is SQVTM and CDR2 is ANQGSEA. There are 14 residues in the CDR3.

This chain links TRBV19 with TRBJ1-5; possibly TRBD1 for D (5 bases). This CDR3 has 16 residues. Germline V lookup: CDR1 LNHDA, CDR2 SQIVND (reference sequence). V was cut by 5 bases and J by 4 bases, with 18 bases left in between. In DNA form, the CDR3 reads TGTGCCAGTAGTTCGACGGACCGGGACTGGAATCAGCCCCAGCATTTT. Residues: CASSSTDRDWNQPQHF.

This rearrangement joins TRBV5-6 to TRBJ1-2, with no clear D. Germline CDR1 SGHDT, CDR2 YYEEEE. The CDR3 contains 13 residues. With 1 base removed from V and 6 bases from J, the gap between germline ends came to 10 bases. The CDR3 loop reads CASSLRTYHGYTF. The DNA for the CDR3 is TGTGCCAGCAGCTTGCGGACGTACCATGGCTACACCTTC.

The chain combines TRBV10-3 with TRBJ2-7; possibly TRBD1 for D (6 bases). In germline, CDR1 is ENHRY, CDR2 SYGVKD. Between the trimmed V and J ends, which lost 5 bases and 3 bases, there was a span of 14 bases. The CDR3 is 14 residues long. The CDR3 region is CAISIQGFGYEQYF. The CDR3 DNA reads as TGTGCCATCAGTATACAGGGCTTTGGCTACGAGCAGTACTTC.

This rearrangement joins TRBV7-9 to TRBJ2-1, with TRBD2 matching over 13 bases. V shed 1 base and J 13 bases; nucleotides not matched to a gene: 4. This CDR3 contains 14 residues. The germline V gene encodes CDR1 SEHNR and CDR2 FQNEAQ (reference sequence). The CDR3 spells CASSLGGTSGDQFF. The CDR3 nucleotides read TGTGCCAGCAGCTTAGGTGGGACTAGCGGGGATCAGTTCTTC.

The CDR3 DNA is TGCAGTGCTAGATTGAGGGAGCCCCAGCATTTT. It is translated as CSARLREPQHF. This rearrangement joins TRBV20-1 to TRBJ1-5; D is ambiguous. The ends were cut back, 2 bases at V and 8 bases at J, with 7 bases in the middle. The CDR3 length is 11 residues. Germline V gene sequence: CDR1 DFQATT, CDR2 SNEGSKA (reference sequence).

This chain connects TRBV18 to TRBJ1-1, with D unclear. In germline, CDR1 is KGHSH, CDR2 LQKENI. V was trimmed by 2 bases and J by 2 bases, leaving 0 bases between them. The CDR3 is made up of 11 amino acids. CDR3 region: CASSPNTEAFF. The CDR3 nucleotides are TGTGCCAGCTCACCAAACACTGAAGCTTTCTTT.

The rearrangement links TRBV5-6 to TRBJ2-3, with a tentative D call TRBD1 (6 bases). With 1 base removed from V and 0 bases from J, the gap between germline ends came to 9 bases. The CDR3 covers 15 residues. Germline V gene sequence: CDR1 SGHDT, CDR2 YYEEEE. CDR3 loop: CASSLWGLSTDTQYF. The CDR3 DNA reads TGTGCCAGCAGCTTGTGGGGGCTCAGCACAGATACGCAGTATTTT.

The chain recombines TRBV5-6 with TRBJ2-5; TRBD1 matches 7 bases. The DNA end is a closer match to TRBJ2-7, so the J assignment may be wrong. The CDR3 runs 15 residues. Looked up from germline, CDR1 is SGHDT and CDR2 is YYEEEE. CDR3: CASSWSGTVNYEQYF. The CDR3 coding sequence is TGTGCCAGCAGCTGGTCCGGGACAGTCAACTACGAGCAGTACTTC.

The chain carries TRBV6-1 and TRBJ1-1, with D tentatively TRBD1 (5 bases). The CDR3 runs to 12 residues. Germline V lookup: CDR1 MNHNS, CDR2 SASEGT. Deletions cut 6 bases from V and 4 bases from J, with 9 bases between. The CDR3 loop is CASRGGSTEAFF. In DNA, the CDR3 is TGTGCCAGCAGGGGGGGGAGCACTGAAGCTTTCTTT.

This clone was seen more than once but under ten times. V usage is TRBV11-2 and J usage is TRBJ2-4; D unclear. V dropped 4 bases and J dropped 7 bases, with 2 bases sitting between them. Germline assignment: CDR1 SGHAT and CDR2 FQNNGV. The CDR3 covers 10 residues. CDR3 sequence: CASSYNIQYF. The CDR3, as DNA: TGTGCCAGCAGCTACAACATTCAGTACTTC.

The J gene is TRBJ2-1, the V gene TRBV20-1; possibly TRBD1 or TRBD2 for D (5 bases each). The CDR3 consists of 11 residues. The V end lost 6 bases, the J end lost 15 bases, and 18 bases lay between the germline ends. The germline gives CDR1 DFQATT, CDR2 SNEGSKA (reference sequence). CDR3 residues: CSATLRETGFF. Written as DNA, the CDR3 is TGCAGTGCCACCCTTCGGGAAACAGGGTTCTTC.